Sequencing of this TCR beta chain was carried out in a study of T cells after yellow fever vaccination. Background on the study: Any fraction with a low cell number was prepared using SMART-Seq v4 Ultra Low Input. Study conclusions and caveats: Clonotype sharing between CD4 and CD8 compartments was small. Repertoires sorted by FACS could include abundant clonotypes that are contaminants from the bulk population.

Generation of TCR cDNA used 5'RACE template switching (which added a universal primer site and UMIs). TCRdb redid the calling of the 5' RACE reads with MiXCR, one entry per CDR3 protein. The sample contains around 70,000 distinct CDR3 sequences, 7.1% of which appear only once. CDR1 SGHRS and CDR2 YFSETQ come from the germline V gene. The ends lost 6 bases at V and 5 bases at J; junction bases unmatched: 6. The CDR3 loop spans 14 amino acids. A few counts support this clonotype. Its antigen remains unknown. The chain recombines TRBV5-1 with TRBJ2-1; 9 bases match TRBD2. This specimen consisted of CD8+ T cells sorted from PBMCs, obtained more than 4 days after the first yellow fever vaccination. This clonotype was sampled from a man aged 18 to 29 who received the YFV17D yellow fever vaccine. CDR3 region: CASNRGGGDNEQFF. The CDR3 region has the DNA TGCGCCAGCAATCGGGGCGGGGGGGACAATGAGCAGTTCTTC.